Listed here are 9 T cell receptor beta chains from one sample, sequenced in a study of CD8+ T cells in alopecia areata. Treatment specified: oral pan-JAK inhibitor, 5-10 mg twice daily. RNA was extracted and reverse transcribed into cDNA as the sequencing template. TCRdb's table, derived via immunoSEQ multiplex PCR, lists solely in-frame clones and lacks some. This table has 110,000 or so clones, less than 75% appearing once. Sequenced material: CD8+ T cells sorted from blood, taken at week 4, from a patient treated with tofacitinib. These receptor sequences come from a human donor with alopecia areata.

The chain combines TRBV28 with TRBJ1-2; the D gene is possibly TRBD1 (6 bases). Germline V gene data show CDR1 as MDHEN and CDR2 as SYDVKM. CDR3 size: 15 residues. V shed 7 bases and J shed 3 bases, with 18 bases lying between them. The CDR3 sequence: CASTADTGSDYGYTF. In DNA form, the CDR3 reads TGTGCCAGCACCGCCGATACAGGGTCAGACTATGGCTACACCTTC.

This clone was picked up a small number of times. The chain links TRBV7-2 to TRBJ2-7; 10 bases align to TRBD2. The germline gives CDR1 SGHTA, CDR2 FQGNSA. The ends lost 5 bases at V and 3 bases at J; junction bases unmatched: 7. The CDR3 is 15 residues long. The CDR3 region is CASSPLAGASYEQYF. In DNA form, the CDR3 reads TGTGCCAGCAGCCCTCTAGCGGGGGCCAGCTACGAGCAGTACTTC.

V gene TRBV30 combines with J gene TRBJ1-1; D is unresolved. CDR1 and CDR2 (germline): GTSNPN, SVGIG (reference sequence). V gave up 5 bases and J gave up 7 bases, with 11 bases separating them. The CDR3 covers 11 residues. CDR3 DNA: TGTGCCTGGGATCTCTTGGGTGAAGCTTTCTTT. The encoded protein is CAWDLLGEAFF.

J is TRBJ1-1 and V is TRBV29-1; 8 bases are a match to TRBD1. The CDR3 is 12 residues long. The germline V gene encodes CDR1 SQVTM and CDR2 ANQGSEA. Trimming cost V 7 bases and J 5 bases; bases outside gene matches: 6. The CDR3 coding sequence is TGCAGCGCAGAACAGGGGGATACTGAAGCTTTCTTT. Amino acids: CSAEQGDTEAFF.

This clone was seen more than once but under ten times. J is TRBJ1-2 and V is TRBV29-1, with D tentatively TRBD1 (6 bases). CDR3 length: 13 amino acids. Between the trimmed V and J ends, which lost 6 bases and 4 bases, there was a span of 15 bases. From germline, CDR1 is SQVTM and CDR2 ANQGSEA. The CDR3 bases are TGCAGCGTCGGACCACAGGGAGTCTATGGCTACACCTTC. As protein: CSVGPQGVYGYTF.

V and J are TRBV9 and TRBJ1-1; perhaps TRBD1 as D (5 bases). Germline CDR1 reads SGDLS; CDR2 reads YYNGEE. Deletions cut 2 bases from V and 4 bases from J, with 12 bases between. This CDR3 contains 14 residues. CDR3 loop: CASSVEGRVTEAFF. CDR3 coding DNA: TGTGCCAGCAGCGTCGAGGGGAGAGTCACTGAAGCTTTCTTT.

V usage is TRBV2 and J usage is TRBJ2-2; 8 nucleotides align to TRBD1. Per germline, CDR1 SNHLY and CDR2 FYNNEI. V trimming: 3 bases; J trimming: 6 bases; junction bases outside the gene matches: 9. The CDR3 sequence is 16 residues long. The CDR3, as DNA: TGTGCCAGCAGTGAGGAGACAGGGGCCCTCCCCGGGGAGCTGTTTTTT. Protein: CASSEETGALPGELFF.

The chain is built from TRBV9 and TRBJ1-2, with D unclear. Germline V CDR1 and CDR2: SGDLS, YYNGEE. Trimming removed 4 bases at V and 6 bases at J, with 13 bases between. The CDR3 length is 13 residues. The CDR3 coding sequence is TGTGCCAGCAGCCTAAGCCCCGGGGATGGCTACACCTTC. Translated, it gives CASSLSPGDGYTF.

The rearrangement joins TRBV13 to TRBJ2-3; D call uncertain. This CDR3 has 17 residues. Germline V gene data show CDR1 as PRHDT and CDR2 as FYEKMQ (reference sequence). Trimming removed 5 bases at V and 2 bases at J, with 20 bases between. CDR3 nucleotide sequence: TGTGCCAGCAGCCCCCTCCCAACTCTCCTGTACACAGATACGCAGTATTTT. Its protein product is CASSPLPTLLYTDTQYF.